The 9 T cell receptor beta chains given below trace back to one sample, sequenced in a study of T-cell memory formation after mild COVID-19. TCRdb independently ran MiXCR on the 5' RACE reads; one entry per CDR3 protein. The data show tens of thousands of distinct CDR3 sequences, with more than 9% seen just once and over 9.5% held by the top ten. The sequencing input was PBMCs or a T cell subset sorted from them (not recorded which). The origin of the receptors is an adult woman who had mild COVID-19 (a few samples of this study predate the infection). Cell type and time point are not known.

The chain recombines TRBV15 with TRBJ1-1; no definite D call. Germline CDR1 LNHNV, CDR2 YYDKDF (reference sequence). V lost 0 bases, J lost 5 bases, and 10 bases lay in between. This CDR3 region has 14 residues. The CDR3 is CATSRDGRLTEAFF. CDR3 sequence (DNA): TGTGCCACCAGCAGAGATGGAAGGCTAACTGAAGCTTTCTTT.

This clonotype was found many times. The CDR3 loop is CSAKNPGMNTEAFF. CDR3 coding DNA: TGCAGTGCTAAAAATCCCGGTATGAACACTGAAGCTTTCTTT. V gene TRBV20-1 combines with J gene TRBJ1-1; D remains ambiguous. CDR1 is DFQATT and CDR2 is SNEGSKA in the germline V gene (reference sequence). V lost 4 bases and J lost 0, with 12 bases in between. CDR3 length: 14 residues.

This clonotype has ten or more counts. V is TRBV10-3 and J is TRBJ2-5; D may be TRBD1 (6 bases). Germline-derived CDR1 and CDR2 are ENHRY and SYGVKD. With 8 bases removed from V and 6 bases from J, the gap between germline ends came to 19 bases. The CDR3 is made up of 14 amino acids. As DNA, the CDR3 is TGTGCCATCGGTTCAGGGGAACGGGAAAAGACCCAGTACTTC. Protein sequence: CAIGSGEREKTQYF.

This clonotype came up a few times. The DNA for the CDR3 is TGTGCCAGCAGTGCTCCGGCTACATTATCTGAGCAGTTCTTC. Translating gives CASSAPATLSEQFF. This sequence joins TRBV12-3 or TRBV12-4 and TRBJ2-1; no clear D gene. The V gene lost 5 bases and the J gene lost 9 bases, with 17 bases spanning the gap. CDR3 length: 14 amino acids.

This clonotype has more than one count but fewer than ten. In DNA form, the CDR3 reads TGTGCCAGCAGCATGGAGCCTTTTCAAGAGACCCAGTACTTC. Its protein is CASSMEPFQETQYF. The chain recombines TRBV11-2 with TRBJ2-5; the D is unclear. Germline CDR1 and CDR2: SGHAT and FQNNGV. The CDR3 runs to 14 residues. V dropped 5 bases and J dropped 2 bases, with 12 bases sitting between them.

This clonotype was seen many times. This sequence joins TRBV6-2 or TRBV6-3 and TRBJ2-6; the D gene could be TRBD1 or TRBD2 (5 bases each). From germline, CDR1 is MNHEY and CDR2 SVGEGT. Trimming removed 10 bases from V and 2 bases from J, with 12 bases in between. The CDR3 runs to 14 residues. The CDR3 reads CATRRGAGANVLTF. The CDR3 bases are TGTGCCACAAGAAGAGGGGCTGGGGCCAACGTCCTGACTTTC.

The chain recombines TRBV6-1 with TRBJ1-2; D remains ambiguous. CDR3 size: 13 residues. V was trimmed by 0 bases and J by 1 base, leaving 3 bases between them. CDR1 and CDR2 from the germline V gene are MNHNS and SASEGT. CDR3 nucleotide sequence: TGTGCCAGCAGTGAAGCGGGTAACTATGGCTACACCTTC. This encodes CASSEAGNYGYTF.

In this sample, this clonotype turned up many times. The V call is TRBV7-6, the J call TRBJ2-1; 7 positions agree with TRBD2. Germline CDR1 SGHVS, CDR2 FNYEAQ. J gave up 5 bases and V 0 bases, and 1 base lay outside the gene matches. This CDR3 has 14 residues. The chain's CDR3 is CASSLATSDNEQFF. The CDR3 DNA reads as TGTGCCAGCAGCTTAGCTACTAGCGACAATGAGCAGTTCTTC.

This chain uses TRBV12-3 or TRBV12-4 with TRBJ2-7; 8 bases fit TRBD1. CDR3 length: 14 amino acids. The trim removed 6 bases at V and 2 bases at J, leaving 6 bases unmatched. The CDR3: CASSGQGGPYEQYF. The CDR3 nucleotides are TGTGCCAGCAGCGGACAGGGTGGGCCCTACGAGCAGTACTTC.